The 9 T cell receptor beta chains below all came from one sample that was sequenced in a study of T cells in localized non-small cell lung cancer (dated by TCRdb to about 2020). Library prep was done by the immunoSEQ multiplex PCR assay. TCRdb limited this immuneACCESS table to in-frame rearrangements with V and J called. A share of clones is missing; checked studies link under half to unresolved V genes, and the rest is unexplained. In this sample the table shows around 26,000 clones, 90% of which occur a single time. The ten largest make up 0.85% to 1.4% of the sample. The sequencing here drew on peripheral blood, taken before any cancer treatment. These receptors were collected from a woman aged 40-69 years with stage I lung adenocarcinoma.

V and J are TRBV5-1 and TRBJ2-5; 7 bases line up with TRBD2. From germline, CDR1 is SGHRS and CDR2 YFSETQ. The CDR3 totals 16 residues. Trimming cost V 4 bases and J 5 bases; bases outside gene matches: 14. The CDR3 here is CASSKTGTTFGETQYF. The CDR3 nucleotides are TGCGCCAGCAGCAAGACCGGGACTACGTTTGGGGAGACCCAGTACTTC. Based on the CDR3 plus reference TRBV5-1 and TRBJ2-5, the full variable domain is KAGVTQTPRYLIKTRGQQVTLSCSPISGHRSVSWYQQTPGQGLQFLFEYFSETQRNKGNFPGRFSGRQFSNSRSEMNVSTLELGDSALYLCASSKTGTTFGETQYFGPGTRLLVL.

The J gene is TRBJ2-1, the V gene TRBV6-4; D possibly uses TRBD1 or TRBD2 (5 bases each). Germline CDR1 and CDR2: MRHNA and SNTAGT. This CDR3 spans 13 amino acids. V lost 6 bases and J lost 6, with 12 bases in between. CDR3 coding DNA: TGTGCCAGCAGCCTTCTGAGGGGCAATGAGCAGTTCTTC. It specifies CASSLLRGNEQFF.

This rearrangement joins TRBV7-2 to TRBJ1-2, with D unresolved. V lost 5 bases to trimming and J lost 6 bases, with 16 bases between them. Germline lookup yields CDR1 SGHTA and CDR2 FQGNSA. The CDR3 consists of 14 residues. CDR3 in DNA: TGTGCCAGCAGCCCACCGGGAGGATCAAATGGCTACACCTTC. Residues: CASSPPGGSNGYTF.

This sequence joins TRBV27 and TRBJ1-2, with 8 bases fitting TRBD1. This CDR3 spans 15 amino acids. CDR1 is MNHEY and CDR2 is SMNVEV in the germline V gene (reference sequence). Trimming at V came to 5 bases and at J to 4 bases, leaving 9 bases not matched to a gene. CDR3 coding DNA: TGTGCCAGCAGTGCAGGGGGCGCAAATGTCTATGGCTACACCTTC. Its translation is CASSAGGANVYGYTF.

The gene calls are TRBV5-4 and TRBJ2-3, with D maybe TRBD1 (6 bases). V gave up 0 bases and J gave up 0 bases, with 8 bases separating them. CDR1 and CDR2 from the germline V gene are SGHNT and YYREEE (reference sequence). The CDR3 has 15 residues. The CDR3 region has the DNA TGTGCCAGCAGCTTGGGAGGGGGTAGCACAGATACGCAGTATTTT. This gives the protein CASSLGGGSTDTQYF.

The rearrangement links TRBV7-2 to TRBJ2-1, with TRBD1 identical over 7 bases. The ends lost 5 bases at V and 0 bases at J; junction bases unmatched: 7. CDR1 and CDR2 (germline): SGHTA, FQGNSA. The CDR3 has 16 residues. CDR3 nucleotide sequence: TGTGCCAGCAGCACCCGGACAGGCAGCTCCTACAATGAGCAGTTCTTC. Amino acid sequence: CASSTRTGSSYNEQFF.

V and J are TRBV4-1 and TRBJ1-4; D might be TRBD1 (5 bases). The CDR3 runs to 16 residues. V lost 4 bases to trimming and J lost 4 bases, with 16 bases between them. CDR1 and CDR2 (germline): MGHRA, YSYEKL. The DNA for the CDR3 is TGCGCCAGCAGCCTGCAGCCAAGGGGCGTTAATGAAAAACTGTTTTTT. Translating it yields CASSLQPRGVNEKLFF.

The chain carries TRBV7-9 and TRBJ1-1; D unclear. The CDR3 is made up of 13 amino acids. Deletions cut 1 base from V and 6 bases from J, with 9 bases between. Germline CDR1 and CDR2: SEHNR and FQNEAQ (reference sequence). In DNA, the CDR3 is TGTGCCAGCAGCTTAGACCGGCAGCCTGAAGCTTTCTTT. Protein sequence: CASSLDRQPEAFF.

The chain is built from TRBV29-1 and TRBJ2-5; TRBD1 matches at 7 bases. The J segment lost 5 bases and the V segment lost 8 bases, leaving 8 bases of the junction unmatched. The germline CDR1 and CDR2 sequences are SQVTM and ANQGSEA. CDR3 size: 12 residues. The CDR3 is CSLQGDWETQYF. Here the CDR3 DNA reads TGCAGCCTTCAGGGGGATTGGGAGACCCAGTACTTC.